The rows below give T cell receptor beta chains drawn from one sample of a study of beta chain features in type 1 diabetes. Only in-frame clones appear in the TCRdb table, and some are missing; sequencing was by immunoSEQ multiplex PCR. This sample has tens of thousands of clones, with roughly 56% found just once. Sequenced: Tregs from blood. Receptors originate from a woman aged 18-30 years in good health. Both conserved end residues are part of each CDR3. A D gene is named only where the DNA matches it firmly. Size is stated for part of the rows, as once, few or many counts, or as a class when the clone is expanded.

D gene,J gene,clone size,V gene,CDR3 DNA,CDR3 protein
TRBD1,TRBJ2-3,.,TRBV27,TGTGCCAGCAGTAGTCTACAGGGGAGTTGGGGCACAGATACGCAGTATTTT,CASSSLQGSWGTDTQYF
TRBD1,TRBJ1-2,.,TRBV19,TGTGCCAGTAGACAGGACAGGGTGAATGGCTACACCTTC,CASRQDRVNGYTF
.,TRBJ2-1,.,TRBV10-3,TGTGCCATCAGTGATAGCTCCTACAATGAGCAGTTCTTC,CAISDSSYNEQFF
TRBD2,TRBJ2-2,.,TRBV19,TGTGCCAGTAGTATTTTGCTAGCGGGAGGGCCGACAACCGGGGAGCTGTTTTTT,CASSILLAGGPTTGELFF
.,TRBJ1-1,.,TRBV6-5,TGTGCCAGCAGCCTCACCGGAGCTGTAGACACTGAAGCTTTCTTT,CASSLTGAVDTEAFF
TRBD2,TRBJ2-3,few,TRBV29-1,TGCAGCGCCCGGACTAGCGGGAGGAGCACAGATACGCAGTATTTT,CSARTSGRSTDTQYF
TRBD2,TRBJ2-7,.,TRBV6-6,TGTGCCAGCAGGGGGACTAGCGGGAGATCATACGAGCAGTACTTC,CASRGTSGRSYEQYF
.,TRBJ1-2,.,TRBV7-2,TGTGCCAGCAGCTTAGACAGGACCCCAAACTATGGCTACACCTTC,CASSLDRTPNYGYTF
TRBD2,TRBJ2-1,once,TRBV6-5,TGTGCCAGCAGGGGGACTAGCGGGAGGGATGAGCAGTTCTTC,CASRGTSGRDEQFF
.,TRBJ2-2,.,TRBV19,TGTGCCACCAGAAACAGGGAACTGGGCACCGGGGAGCTGTTTTTT,CATRNRELGTGELFF
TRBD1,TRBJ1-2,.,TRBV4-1,TGCGCCAGCAGCTCCCGGGACAGGGGATCTGGCTACACCTTC,CASSSRDRGSGYTF
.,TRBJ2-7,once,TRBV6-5,TGTGCCAGCAGTTATTTCAGCGGGTCTATCTACGAGCAGTACTTC,CASSYFSGSIYEQYF
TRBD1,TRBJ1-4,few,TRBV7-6,TGTGCCAGCAGCCTCAACAGGGGTAATGAAAAACTGTTTTTT,CASSLNRGNEKLFF
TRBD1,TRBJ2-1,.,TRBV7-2,TGTGCCAGCAGCTTACCGGGGTTTAAAGGACAGGGCTCTAATGAGCAGTTCTTC,CASSLPGFKGQGSNEQFF
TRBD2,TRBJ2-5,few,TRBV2,TGTGCCAGCAGACTAGCGGGGGGACTGGACCACCAAGAGACCCAGTACTTC,CASRLAGGLDHQETQYF
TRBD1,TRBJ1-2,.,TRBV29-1,TGCAGCGCTCAGGACAGGGGAAGGGGTGGCTACACCTTC,CSAQDRGRGGYTF
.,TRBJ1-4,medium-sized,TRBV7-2,TGTGCCAGCAGCTTAGGGGCGGGTTCGATCGAAAAACTGTTTTTT,CASSLGAGSIEKLFF
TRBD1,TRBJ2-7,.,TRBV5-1,TGCGCCAGCAGCGATATGACAGGGGCCTACGAGCAGTACTTC,CASSDMTGAYEQYF
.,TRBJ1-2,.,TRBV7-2,TGTGCCAGCAGCCCCCGCCCGGGAGGGGAGAGTGGCTACACCTTC,CASSPRPGGESGYTF
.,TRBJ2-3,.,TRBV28,TGTGCCAGCAGTCCAGGGATAAGGGTGCGCGCAGATACGCAGTATTTT,CASSPGIRVRADTQYF
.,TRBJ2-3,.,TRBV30,TGTGCCTGGAGTGTAGCCCGGGTTAGCGGATACACAGATACGCAGTATTTT,CAWSVARVSGYTDTQYF